Each of the 14 T cell receptor beta chains below was sequenced from the same sample in a study of cytomegalovirus exposure and HLA in healthy donors. PCR involved 60 Vbeta and 13 Jbeta primers. Sequencing used immunoSEQ multiplex PCR; TCRdb keeps in-frame clones, though not all of them. Seen here are roughly 200,000 clones, around 79% observed once, and the top ten hold about 4.4%. The sample comprised PBMCs. These receptors originate from a woman in her 30s in good health and CMV-seropositive.

This sequence joins TRBV19 and TRBJ2-1; 7 nucleotides align to TRBD2. Germline values: CDR1 LNHDA, CDR2 SQIVND (reference sequence). The V gene end was trimmed by 3 bases and the J gene end by 8 bases; junction bases not matched to a gene: 13. The CDR3 is made up of 16 amino acids. The DNA of the CDR3 is TGTGCCAGTAGTATCGGCGGCGGGGGACCTTCGGATGAGCAGTTCTTC. Translated: CASSIGGGGPSDEQFF.

In this sample, this clone turned up a few times. The chain combines TRBV7-9 with TRBJ1-1; D gene unclear. The CDR3 runs 15 residues. Germline values: CDR1 SEHNR, CDR2 FQNEAQ (reference sequence). V was shortened by 2 bases and J by 0 bases, with 10 bases between the two germline ends. The CDR3 spells CASSLLRGMNTEAFF. CDR3 nucleotides: TGTGCCAGCAGCTTACTGCGGGGTATGAACACTGAAGCTTTCTTT.

The rearrangement uses TRBV9 and TRBJ2-1, with 10 bases lining up with TRBD2. The germline CDR1 and CDR2 sequences are SGDLS and YYNGEE. The ends lost 4 bases at V and 8 bases at J; junction bases unmatched: 9. This CDR3 comprises 15 residues. In DNA, the CDR3 is TGTGCCAGCAGCCAAAAACGGACTAGCGGCGATGAGCAGTTCTTC. It is translated as CASSQKRTSGDEQFF.

This chain links TRBV7-6 with TRBJ2-2; D uncertain. The CDR3 is made up of 16 amino acids. Trimming removed 2 bases at V and 0 bases at J, with 10 bases between. CDR1 and CDR2 from the germline V gene are SGHVS and FNYEAQ. The CDR3: CASSLMGKTNTGELFF. DNA of the CDR3: TGTGCCAGCAGCTTAATGGGCAAGACGAACACCGGGGAGCTGTTTTTT.

The chain combines TRBV5-1 with TRBJ2-7, with D perhaps TRBD2 (5 bases). The CDR3 length is 13 residues. Trimming pared 5 bases from V and 6 bases from J, leaving 15 bases between. CDR1 SGHRS and CDR2 YFSETQ come from the germline V gene. The CDR3 DNA is TGCGCCAGCAGTAAGAACCGGGGTCCCGAGCAGTACTTC. Amino acid sequence: CASSKNRGPEQYF.

This rearrangement joins TRBV12-5 to TRBJ2-1; TRBD2 aligns across 8 bases. The CDR3 sequence is 14 residues long. Germline CDR1 and CDR2: LGHNT and FRNRAP. The J segment lost 7 bases and the V segment lost 6 bases, leaving 8 bases of the junction unmatched. This chain's CDR3 is CASGGLEALNEQFF. The CDR3 DNA reads TGTGCTAGTGGGGGACTAGAGGCATTGAATGAGCAGTTCTTC.

CDR3 sequence: CASSFGYPNTGELFF. CDR3 nucleotides: TGTGCCAGCAGCTTCGGGTATCCGAACACCGGGGAGCTGTTTTTT. This chain joins TRBV7-9 and TRBJ2-2, with no clear D. The CDR3 is made up of 15 amino acids. The V end was cut by 3 bases, the J end by 0 bases, with 8 bases between. Germline loops: CDR1 SEHNR, CDR2 FQNEAQ (reference sequence).

In nucleotides, the CDR3 is TGTGCCAGCAGCGGGAGCGGGTTAGAGACCCAGTACTTC. This codes for CASSGSGLETQYF. This chain connects TRBV2 to TRBJ2-5, with D possibly matching TRBD2 (6 bases). CDR1 is SNHLY and CDR2 is FYNNEI in the germline V gene. Trimming took 6 bases from V and 4 from J, leaving 12 bases between them. This CDR3 is built from 13 residues.

The chain links TRBV10-2 to TRBJ2-1; 13 bases line up with TRBD2. The junction had 12 bases not matched to a gene; V was cut back by 3 bases and J by 4 bases. CDR1 WSHSY and CDR2 SAAADI come from the germline V gene. The CDR3 spans 19 residues. Written as DNA, the CDR3 is TGCGCCAGCAGTGAAGCGGCGAGGGGACTAGCGGGGATATACAATGAGCAGTTCTTC. Protein product: CASSEAARGLAGIYNEQFF.

This clone was seen only once. This rearrangement joins TRBV27 to TRBJ1-2; D may be TRBD1 (6 bases). CDR3 size: 13 residues. The germline gives CDR1 MNHEY, CDR2 SMNVEV (reference sequence). V lost 8 bases and J 3 bases, leaving 13 bases between the germline ends. The CDR3 loop reads CASARGEYYGYTF. The DNA for the CDR3 is TGTGCCAGCGCCAGGGGCGAGTACTATGGCTACACCTTC.

This clone was seen once. The chain is built from TRBV27 and TRBJ2-1, with TRBD2 matching over 9 bases. V was clipped by 8 bases and J by 5 bases; unmatched bases: 10. CDR3 length equals 15 residues. Germline CDR1 is MNHEY and CDR2 is SMNVEV (reference sequence). CDR3 DNA: TGTGCCAGCTATACCGCGGGAGGGAAGAACAATGAGCAGTTCTTC. Its translation is CASYTAGGKNNEQFF.

This chain uses TRBV2 with TRBJ2-5; D gene ambiguous. Germline CDR1 and CDR2: SNHLY and FYNNEI. This CDR3 comprises 14 residues. Trimming took off 1 base at V and 4 bases at J, with 10 bases between the two ends. CDR3 sequence (DNA): TGTGCCAGCAGTGAAGTAAACAGAGTAGAGACCCAGTACTTC. The encoded protein is CASSEVNRVETQYF.

The chain couples TRBV7-6 to TRBJ2-7; no clear D. This CDR3 spans 14 amino acids. V lost 1 base, J lost 3 bases, and 10 bases lay in between. Per the germline V gene, CDR1 is SGHVS and CDR2 is FNYEAQ. The CDR3 nucleotides read TGTGCCAGCAGCTTAGGCTCCCCAGGCTACGAGCAGTACTTC. Translating gives CASSLGSPGYEQYF.

The chain uses TRBV15 and TRBJ1-1; perhaps TRBD1 as D (6 bases). The V gene's germline CDR1 is LNHNV and CDR2 YYDKDF (reference sequence). The CDR3 covers 15 residues. The V and J ends lost 4 bases and 3 bases respectively, with 15 bases between them. CDR3 in amino acids: CATSKNRDLHTEAFF. For the CDR3, the DNA is TGTGCCACCAGCAAAAACAGGGATTTACACACTGAAGCTTTCTTT.